The 25 T cell receptor beta chains below all came from one sample that was sequenced in a study of T-cell memory formation after mild COVID-19. TCRdb re-analysed the 5' RACE reads in MiXCR, keeping a single row per CDR3 protein. The sample carries 350,000 or so distinct CDR3 sequences, more than 20% recorded once. The sample was PBMCs or a T cell subset sorted from them (not recorded which). The source is a man younger than 35 who had mild COVID-19 (a few samples of this study predate the infection). Cell type and time point are not known.

This chain uses TRBV7-6 with TRBJ1-2, with D possibly being TRBD1 (6 bases). Trimming removed 1 base at V and 6 bases at J, with 9 bases between. CDR1 and CDR2 (germline): SGHVS, FNYEAQ. This CDR3 comprises 13 residues. CDR3 protein: CASSLVQGDGYTF. DNA for the CDR3: TGTGCCAGCAGCTTAGTACAGGGAGATGGCTACACCTTC.

In its sample, this clonotype was seen many times. V is TRBV27 and J is TRBJ2-1; 12 positions match TRBD2. The ends lost 9 bases at V and 2 bases at J; junction bases unmatched: 8. Germline CDR1 MNHEY, CDR2 SMNVEV (reference sequence). This CDR3 comprises 16 residues. The CDR3 coding sequence is TGTGCCAGTTACCCCCTAGCGGGGGGGCCCTACAATGAGCAGTTCTTC. It translates to CASYPLAGGPYNEQFF.

This clonotype has just a few counts. The rearrangement links TRBV4-2 to TRBJ1-5, with a possible D match to TRBD1 (5 bases). Trimming cost V 0 bases and J 11 bases, with 14 bases left between them. The CDR3 is 14 residues long. The germline CDR1 and CDR2 sequences are LGHNA and YNFKEQ. The CDR3 coding sequence is TGTGCCAGCAGCCAAGACTGGGGGGGAATCACCCAGCATTTT. Protein: CASSQDWGGITQHF.

This clonotype appeared a few times. This chain links TRBV13 with TRBJ2-5; the match to TRBD1 covers 8 bases. This CDR3 spans 15 amino acids. V was clipped by 4 bases and J by 2 bases; unmatched bases: 6. Germline V lookup: CDR1 PRHDT, CDR2 FYEKMQ (reference sequence). This CDR3 reads CASSSPRTGQETQYF. CDR3 in DNA: TGTGCCAGCAGCTCACCCCGGACAGGGCAAGAGACCCAGTACTTC.

The chain's CDR3 is CASRVAGGDNEQFF. The DNA for the CDR3 is TGTGCCAGCAGAGTAGCGGGGGGCGACAATGAGCAGTTCTTC. V gene TRBV5-6 combines with J gene TRBJ2-1; 10 nucleotides line up with TRBD2. This CDR3 is 14 amino acids long. CDR1 is SGHDT, CDR2 YYEEEE, per germline. V shed 5 bases, J shed 5 bases, and the junction held 4 bases outside the gene matches.

This chain links TRBV7-2 with TRBJ1-5; the match to TRBD1 covers 8 bases. V lost 2 bases, J lost 7 bases, and 10 bases stayed unmatched. CDR1 is SGHTA, CDR2 FQGNSA, per germline. This CDR3 spans 16 amino acids. CDR3: CASSLQGATKGQPQHF. The CDR3 DNA sequence: TGTGCCAGCAGCTTACAGGGGGCCACTAAGGGGCAGCCCCAGCATTTT.

The chain employs TRBV4-1 and TRBJ2-1; 11 bases match TRBD1. CDR1 and CDR2 from the germline V gene are MGHRA and YSYEKL. V shed 4 bases and J 3 bases; nucleotides not matched to a gene: 5. The CDR3 spans 16 residues. CDR3 amino acids: CASSLRTGGFYNEQFF. Here the CDR3 DNA reads TGCGCCAGCAGCCTACGGACAGGGGGCTTCTACAATGAGCAGTTCTTC.

This clonotype has a handful of counts. The chain uses TRBV4-1 and TRBJ1-2; TRBD1 matches at 9 bases. Germline CDR1 is MGHRA and CDR2 is YSYEKL. The CDR3 is made up of 14 amino acids. The V and J ends lost 2 bases and 8 bases, in that order; junction bases with no gene match: 6. In nucleotides, the CDR3 is TGCGCCAGCAGCCAACCCGGGACAGGGAAGGGCTACACCTTC. Translated, it gives CASSQPGTGKGYTF.

This clonotype turned up a few times. The chain links TRBV7-2 to TRBJ1-4; D gene uncertain. With 0 bases removed from V and 5 bases from J, the gap between germline ends came to 7 bases. The CDR3 has 14 residues. Germline CDR1 and CDR2: SGHTA and FQGNSA. CDR3 in amino acids: CASSLARTNEKLFF. CDR3 bases: TGTGCCAGCAGCTTAGCGAGGACGAATGAAAAACTGTTTTTT.

CDR3 in DNA: TGTGCCAGCACCTCTCGGGGAGGTGGGGCCAACGTCCTGACTTTC. It yields the protein CASTSRGGGANVLTF. This chain uses TRBV28 with TRBJ2-6; perhaps TRBD2 as D (6 bases). The germline gives CDR1 MDHEN, CDR2 SYDVKM. The length of the CDR3 is 15 residues. Trimming removed 7 bases from V and 3 bases from J, with 13 bases in between.

This clonotype has more than one count but fewer than ten. V is TRBV6-2 or TRBV6-3 and J is TRBJ1-2, with 7 nucleotides matching TRBD1. The germline CDR1 and CDR2 sequences are MNHEY and SVGEGT. The CDR3 is 14 residues long. Trimming cost V 7 bases and J 5 bases; bases outside gene matches: 10. The CDR3 DNA sequence: TGTGCCAGCAATGGACAGGCCAGCAGTTATGGCTACACCTTC. It codes for CASNGQASSYGYTF.

There are a few counts of this clonotype. J is TRBJ2-7 and V is TRBV12-3 or TRBV12-4; no clear D. V lost 3 bases and J lost 4, with 7 bases in between. The length of the CDR3 is 12 residues. The CDR3, as DNA: TGTGCCAGCAGTTTTAGTGGATACGAGCAGTACGTC. Translating gives CASSFSGYEQYV.

The gene calls are TRBV5-1 and TRBJ2-3; D unclear. CDR3 length equals 14 residues. Deletions cut 8 bases from V and 6 bases from J, with 19 bases between. Germline V lookup: CDR1 SGHRS, CDR2 YFSETQ. This CDR3 reads CASRRRYLGDTQYF. Written as DNA, the CDR3 is TGCGCCAGTCGACGGCGATACCTGGGGGATACGCAGTATTTT.

The chain combines TRBV27 with TRBJ2-3, with TRBD1 matching over 10 bases. Germline trimming cut 3 bases from V and 7 bases from J; bases unmatched to any gene: 10. There are 16 residues in the CDR3. Germline lookup yields CDR1 MNHEY and CDR2 SMNVEV (reference sequence). The CDR3 loop is CASSLGTGDYRYTQYF. DNA of the CDR3: TGTGCCAGCAGTTTGGGGACAGGGGACTACAGGTATACGCAGTATTTT.

The chain links TRBV27 to TRBJ1-4, with D possibly TRBD1 on 5 matching bases. CDR1 MNHEY and CDR2 SMNVEV come from the germline V gene (reference sequence). CDR3 length: 13 amino acids. Trimming removed 6 bases from V and 3 bases from J, with 8 bases in between. CDR3 sequence (DNA): TGTGCCAGCAGACGGGGCTCTAATGAAAAACTGTTTTTT. Translation: CASRRGSNEKLFF.

The rearrangement uses TRBV2 and TRBJ2-7; the D call may be TRBD1 or TRBD2 (5 bases each). V lost 6 bases to trimming and J lost 0 bases, with 12 bases between them. The CDR3 totals 14 residues. Germline CDR1 reads SNHLY; CDR2 reads FYNNEI. The CDR3 spells CASRGDGHSYEQYF. The DNA of the CDR3 is TGTGCCAGCAGAGGGGACGGCCACTCCTACGAGCAGTACTTC.

This chain uses TRBV12-3 or TRBV12-4 with TRBJ2-7; D possibly corresponds to TRBD1 (5 bases). V lost 3 bases, J lost 3 bases, and 9 bases lay in between. The CDR3 runs to 13 residues. The CDR3 here is CASSFGQGYEQYF. The CDR3 DNA reads TGTGCCAGCAGTTTTGGGCAGGGCTACGAGCAGTACTTC.

In its sample, this clonotype was seen a few times. The CDR3 is CSAVRDRKLFF. The DNA for the CDR3 is TGCAGTGCAGTAAGGGACAGGAAGCTGTTTTTT. This chain uses TRBV20-1 with TRBJ1-4; 8 nucleotides agree with TRBD1. With 6 bases clipped from V and 14 bases from J, the junction kept 8 bases outside the gene matches. Germline values: CDR1 DFQATT, CDR2 SNEGSKA (reference sequence). The length of the CDR3 is 11 residues.

CDR3 in DNA: TGTGCCAGCAGCACTCCCGGCACTGGATCCACCTTC. Its translation is CASSTPGTGSTF. The chain combines TRBV6-5 with TRBJ1-2, with no clear D. Germline loops: CDR1 MNHEY, CDR2 SVGAGI. This CDR3 has 12 residues. Trimming removed 6 bases from V and 13 bases from J, with 18 bases in between.

J is TRBJ2-7 and V is TRBV5-8, with unresolved D. Trimming took 0 bases from V and 2 from J, leaving 12 bases between them. Germline V gene data show CDR1 as SGHTS and CDR2 as YDEGEE. This CDR3 region has 15 residues. In DNA form, the CDR3 reads TGTGCCAGCAGCTTGGGTACTTTTGGCACCTACGAGCAGTACGTC. Translating gives CASSLGTFGTYEQYV.

This sequence joins TRBV7-8 and TRBJ1-6, with D perhaps matching TRBD1 (5 bases). This CDR3 is built from 17 residues. Germline assignment: CDR1 SGHVS and CDR2 FQNEAQ. Trimming left V 1 base short and J 3 bases short, with 13 bases between. The DNA of the CDR3 is TGTGCCAGCAGCTTAGGACAGCCCGCAGGCTATAATTCACCCCTCCACTTT. Its translation: CASSLGQPAGYNSPLHF.

The chain couples TRBV12-3 or TRBV12-4 to TRBJ1-5; 7 positions agree with TRBD1. The V and J ends lost 2 bases and 3 bases, in that order; junction bases with no gene match: 1. This CDR3 is 14 amino acids long. As DNA, the CDR3 is TGTGCCAGCAGTTTAAGGGGGCCCAATCAGCCCCAGCATTTT. Its protein is CASSLRGPNQPQHF.

V is TRBV11-2 and J is TRBJ2-4, with a possible D match to TRBD2 (6 bases). Germline lookup yields CDR1 SGHAT and CDR2 FQNNGV. The V end was cut by 0 bases, the J end by 5 bases, with 11 bases between. The CDR3 totals 15 residues. Here the CDR3 DNA reads TGTGCCAGCAGCTTAGATATATCGGGGGAAAACATTCAGTACTTC. This codes for CASSLDISGENIQYF.

V is TRBV10-2 and J is TRBJ1-1; D ambiguous. Trimming took 11 bases from V and 3 from J, leaving 16 bases between them. CDR1 WSHSY and CDR2 SAAADI come from the germline V gene. The CDR3 is 13 amino acids. The CDR3 reads CAAGRQDHTEAFF. The CDR3 DNA follows: TGCGCCGCAGGTCGGCAGGACCACACTGAAGCTTTCTTT.

The chain recombines TRBV27 with TRBJ2-7; possible D gene TRBD1, 6 bases. The germline gives CDR1 MNHEY, CDR2 SMNVEV (reference sequence). The V and J ends lost 6 bases and 6 bases respectively, with 27 bases between them. This CDR3 comprises 17 residues. CDR3 residues: CASSHSPWQGTLREQYV. Here the CDR3 DNA reads TGTGCCAGCAGCCACTCCCCGTGGCAGGGGACCTTACGCGAGCAGTACGTC.